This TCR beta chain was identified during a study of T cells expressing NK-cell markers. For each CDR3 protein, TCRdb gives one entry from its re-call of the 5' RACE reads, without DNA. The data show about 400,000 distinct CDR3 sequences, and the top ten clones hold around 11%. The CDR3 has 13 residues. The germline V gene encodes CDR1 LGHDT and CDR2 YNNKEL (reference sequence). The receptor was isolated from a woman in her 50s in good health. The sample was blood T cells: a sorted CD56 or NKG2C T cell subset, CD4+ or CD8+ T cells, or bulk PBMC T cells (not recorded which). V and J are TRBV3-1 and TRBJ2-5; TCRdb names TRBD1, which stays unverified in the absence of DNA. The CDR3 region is CASRRGQVETQYF.